The 17 T cell receptor beta chains below come from one sample, sequenced in a study of T cell responses to AZD1222 COVID-19 vaccine. Repertoires were generated with immunoSEQ multiplex PCR, while TCRdb's copy carries only in-frame clones and drops some. The table lists around 150,000 clones, 75% to 95% of them singletons. The specimen was peripheral blood, collected 28 days after the second dose of the MenACWY control vaccine. Receptors originate from an adult who received the MenACWY meningococcal vaccine as a control.

The gene calls are TRBV24-1 and TRBJ1-5, with D uncertain. Trimming took 3 bases from V and 1 from J, leaving 15 bases between them. The CDR3 totals 17 residues. From germline, CDR1 is KGHDR and CDR2 SFDVKD. CDR3 sequence reads: CATSDRSDEASNQPQHF. CDR3 in DNA: TGTGCCACCAGTGATCGGTCGGATGAAGCGAGCAATCAGCCCCAGCATTTT.

This clone was detected a few times. V is TRBV6-1 and J is TRBJ1-4, with D maybe TRBD1 (6 bases). Germline CDR1 and CDR2: MNHNS and SASEGT. The V gene lost 1 base and the J gene lost 7 bases, with 19 bases spanning the gap. CDR3 length equals 17 residues. CDR3 bases: TGTGCCAGCAGTGAAGACGGGGCGGGGGCTTGGGGTGAAAAACTGTTTTTT. Its protein is CASSEDGAGAWGEKLFF.

CDR3 residues: CASSQGYEQFF. CDR3 DNA sequence: TGTGCCAGCAGCCAAGGGTATGAGCAGTTCTTC. V and J are TRBV3-1 (or the pseudogene TRBV3-2) and TRBJ2-1; D unclear. Trimming shortened V by 1 base and J by 8 bases, and 3 bases separated the two germline ends. CDR1 is LGHDT, CDR2 YNNKEL, per germline (reference sequence). The CDR3 sequence is 11 residues long.

The CDR3 nucleotides are TGCGCCAGCAGCGGACAGGGAGCTGAGAGAGCTTTCTTT. This translates into CASSGQGAERAFF. The V and J genes are TRBV5-1 and TRBJ1-1, with 8 bases fitting TRBD1. Losses at the gene ends were 4 bases for V and 10 bases for J; bases not matched to a gene: 9. The CDR3 length is 13 residues. In germline, CDR1 is SGHRS, CDR2 YFSETQ.

The CDR3 nucleotides read TGTGCCAGCAGCTTCTCTAGAAGCGGTAATGAGCAGTTCTTC. Its translation: CASSFSRSGNEQFF. V is TRBV7-2 and J is TRBJ2-1; a weak D match, TRBD2 (5 bases). The CDR3 spans 14 residues. The germline CDR1 and CDR2 sequences are SGHTA and FQGNSA. V lost 3 bases, J lost 7 bases, and 13 bases lay in between.

This chain uses TRBV7-9 with TRBJ1-5; tentative D call: TRBD1 (6 bases). Germline CDR1 SEHNR, CDR2 FQNEAQ (reference sequence). V lost 5 bases and J 9 bases, leaving 26 bases between the germline ends. The CDR3 spans 17 residues. The CDR3 loop reads CASSPEGSTGYSTPQHF. For the CDR3, the DNA is TGTGCCAGCAGCCCCGAGGGGTCCACAGGGTATTCAACGCCCCAGCATTTT.

This chain joins TRBV28 and TRBJ2-1, with D unclear. Germline V gives CDR1 MDHEN, CDR2 SYDVKM. The CDR3 spans 14 residues. V gave up 4 bases and J gave up 5 bases, with 12 bases separating them. The CDR3 is CASSSSGSNNEQFF. For the CDR3, the DNA is TGTGCCAGCAGTTCGTCAGGTTCCAACAATGAGCAGTTCTTC.

The rearrangement joins TRBV28 to TRBJ1-1; 7 bases map to TRBD1. Germline assignment: CDR1 MDHEN and CDR2 SYDVKM. V lost 6 bases and J lost 1; bases outside the gene matches: 5. This CDR3 has 14 residues. CDR3 DNA sequence: TGTGCCAGCAGGCGGCAGGGGGGGAACACTGAAGCTTTCTTT. Amino acid sequence: CASRRQGGNTEAFF.

The chain carries TRBV6-5 and TRBJ2-7; possibly TRBD1 or TRBD2 for D (5 bases each). V lost 0 bases to trimming and J lost 1 base, with 13 bases between them. This CDR3 is built from 16 residues. Germline CDR1 and CDR2: MNHEY and SVGAGI. The chain's CDR3 is CASSYSTGTGSYEQYF. In DNA, the CDR3 is TGTGCCAGCAGTTACTCGACGGGGACGGGATCCTACGAGCAGTACTTC.

This clone occurred once. Here the CDR3 reads CASSGMLGDTEAFF. The CDR3 DNA reads TGTGCCAGCAGCGGGATGTTGGGGGACACTGAAGCTTTCTTT. The rearrangement uses TRBV11-2 and TRBJ1-1; tentatively, D is TRBD1 (5 bases). Germline CDR1 and CDR2: SGHAT and FQNNGV. With 5 bases removed from V and 3 bases from J, the gap between germline ends came to 13 bases. This CDR3 is 14 amino acids long.

V usage is TRBV5-6 and J usage is TRBJ2-7, with a tentative D call TRBD2 (6 bases). This CDR3 is built from 17 residues. Deletions cut 0 bases from V and 1 base from J, with 17 bases between. The germline CDR1 and CDR2 sequences are SGHDT and YYEEEE. The CDR3 protein is CASSLAPLAFRSYEQYF. DNA of the CDR3: TGTGCCAGCAGCTTGGCTCCCCTAGCGTTTCGGTCCTACGAGCAGTACTTC.

This clone was found once. The J gene is TRBJ1-5, the V gene TRBV23-1, with 8 bases fitting TRBD1. TRBV23-1 is recorded as an ORF, its role being uncertain. There are 19 residues in the CDR3. Trimming took 0 bases from V and 1 from J; bases not matched to a gene: 11. CDR3 in amino acids: CASSQSGQGQRESNQPQHF. CDR3 coding DNA: TGCGCCAGCAGTCAATCCGGACAGGGCCAGCGGGAAAGCAATCAGCCCCAGCATTTT.

This chain connects TRBV2 to TRBJ2-7, with D hard to call. The CDR3 covers 13 residues. V lost 5 bases and J lost 7, with 15 bases in between. Germline V CDR1 and CDR2: SNHLY, FYNNEI. As DNA, the CDR3 is TGTGCCAGCAGTACCATGGGAACCGGGGAGCAGTACTTC. It yields the protein CASSTMGTGEQYF.

As concerns this clone: Relative to the germline gene, one junction end is altered; a read error may explain this. This chain uses TRBV2 with TRBJ2-1, with D tentatively TRBD2 (6 bases). Per the germline V gene, CDR1 is SNHLY and CDR2 is FYNNEI. This CDR3 is built from 14 residues. CDR3 region: CASSEVRGYSEQFF. CDR3 DNA: TGTGCCAGCAGTGAGGTGCGGGGATACAGTGAGCAGTTCTTC.

The chain links TRBV15 to TRBJ2-7; D remains ambiguous. Germline V gene sequence: CDR1 LNHNV, CDR2 YYDKDF (reference sequence). The CDR3 loop spans 12 amino acids. V was cut by 0 bases and J by 6 bases, with 6 bases left in between. The CDR3 nucleotides are TGTGCCACCAGCAGAGATGTGGGCGAGCAGTACTTC. Translating gives CATSRDVGEQYF.

This sequence joins TRBV28 and TRBJ2-2; D is unclear. The CDR3 totals 13 residues. Germline lookup yields CDR1 MDHEN and CDR2 SYDVKM. V dropped 7 bases and J dropped 1 base, with 7 bases sitting between them. The CDR3, as DNA: TGTGCCAGCAACTACAGGAACACCGGGGAGCTGTTTTTT. Protein: CASNYRNTGELFF.

V and J are TRBV2 and TRBJ1-1; a possible D gene is TRBD1 (5 bases). The V end lost 5 bases, the J end lost 5 bases, and 18 bases lay between the germline ends. From germline, CDR1 is SNHLY and CDR2 FYNNEI. The CDR3 spans 15 residues. CDR3 bases: TGTGCCAGCAGTCTCCAGGGAGGAGGGGAGACTGAAGCTTTCTTT. Translation: CASSLQGGGETEAFF.